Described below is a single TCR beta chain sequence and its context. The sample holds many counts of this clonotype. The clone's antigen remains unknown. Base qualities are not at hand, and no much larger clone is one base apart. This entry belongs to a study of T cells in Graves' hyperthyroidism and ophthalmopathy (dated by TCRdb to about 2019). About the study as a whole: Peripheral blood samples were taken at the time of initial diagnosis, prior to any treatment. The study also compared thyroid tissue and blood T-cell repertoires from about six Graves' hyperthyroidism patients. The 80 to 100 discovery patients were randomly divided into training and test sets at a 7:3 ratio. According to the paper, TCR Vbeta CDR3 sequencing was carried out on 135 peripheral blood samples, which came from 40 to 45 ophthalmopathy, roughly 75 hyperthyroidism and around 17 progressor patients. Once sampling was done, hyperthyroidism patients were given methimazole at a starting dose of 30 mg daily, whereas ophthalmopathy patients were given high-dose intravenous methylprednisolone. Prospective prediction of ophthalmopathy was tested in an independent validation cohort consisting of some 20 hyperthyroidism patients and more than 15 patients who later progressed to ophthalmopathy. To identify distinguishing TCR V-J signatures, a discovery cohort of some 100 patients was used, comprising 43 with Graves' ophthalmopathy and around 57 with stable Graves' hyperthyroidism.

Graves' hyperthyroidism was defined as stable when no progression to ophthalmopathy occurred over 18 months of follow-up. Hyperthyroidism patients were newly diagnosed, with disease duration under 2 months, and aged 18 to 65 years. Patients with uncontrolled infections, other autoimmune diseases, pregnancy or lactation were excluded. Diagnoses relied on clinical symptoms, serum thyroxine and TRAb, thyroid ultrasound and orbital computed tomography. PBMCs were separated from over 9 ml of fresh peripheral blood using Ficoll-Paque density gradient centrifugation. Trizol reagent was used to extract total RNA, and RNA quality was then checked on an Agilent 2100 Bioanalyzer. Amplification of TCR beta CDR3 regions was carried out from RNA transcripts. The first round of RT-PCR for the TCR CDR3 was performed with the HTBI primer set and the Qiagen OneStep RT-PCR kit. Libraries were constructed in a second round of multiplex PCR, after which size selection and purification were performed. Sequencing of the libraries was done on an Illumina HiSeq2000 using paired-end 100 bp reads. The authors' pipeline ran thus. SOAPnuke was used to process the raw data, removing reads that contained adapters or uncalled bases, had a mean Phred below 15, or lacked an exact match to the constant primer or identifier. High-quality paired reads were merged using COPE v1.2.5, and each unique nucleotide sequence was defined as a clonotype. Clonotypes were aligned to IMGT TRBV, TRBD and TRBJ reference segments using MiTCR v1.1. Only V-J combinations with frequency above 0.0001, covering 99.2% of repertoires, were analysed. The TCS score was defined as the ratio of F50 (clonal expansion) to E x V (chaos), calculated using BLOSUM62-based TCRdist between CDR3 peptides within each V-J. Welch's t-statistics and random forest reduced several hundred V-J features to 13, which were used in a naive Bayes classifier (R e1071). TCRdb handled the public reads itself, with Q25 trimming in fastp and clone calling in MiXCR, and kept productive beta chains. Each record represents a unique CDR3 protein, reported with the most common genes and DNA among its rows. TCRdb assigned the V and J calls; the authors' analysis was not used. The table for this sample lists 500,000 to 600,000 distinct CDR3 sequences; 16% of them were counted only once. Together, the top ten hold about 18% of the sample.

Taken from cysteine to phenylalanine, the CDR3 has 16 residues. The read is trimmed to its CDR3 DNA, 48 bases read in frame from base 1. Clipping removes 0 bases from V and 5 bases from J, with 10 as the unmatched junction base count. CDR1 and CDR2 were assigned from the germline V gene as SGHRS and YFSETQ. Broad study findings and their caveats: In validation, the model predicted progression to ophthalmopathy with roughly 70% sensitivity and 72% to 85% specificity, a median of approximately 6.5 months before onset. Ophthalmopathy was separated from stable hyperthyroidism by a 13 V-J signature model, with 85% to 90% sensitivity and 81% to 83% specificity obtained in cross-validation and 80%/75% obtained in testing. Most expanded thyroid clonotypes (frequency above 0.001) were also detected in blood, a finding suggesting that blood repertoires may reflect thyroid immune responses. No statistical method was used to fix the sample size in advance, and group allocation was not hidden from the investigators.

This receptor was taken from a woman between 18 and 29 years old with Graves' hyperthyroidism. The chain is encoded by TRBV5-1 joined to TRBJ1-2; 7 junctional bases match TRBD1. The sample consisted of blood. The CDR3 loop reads CASSLAGGTAEYGYTF. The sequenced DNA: TGCGCCAGCAGCTTGGCCGGCGGGACAGCCGAGTATGGCTACACCTTC.